The rows below give T cell receptor beta chains drawn from one sample of a study of T cell responses to AZD1222 COVID-19 vaccine. Some clones are missing from TCRdb's copy, which holds only in-frame ones; the method was immunoSEQ multiplex PCR. Altogether around 200,000 clones are present, about nine tenths being singletons, with the ten largest covering 0.95% to 1%. The material sequenced was peripheral blood, taken on day 0 of AZD1222 vaccination. These receptors all stem from an adult in good health. The CDR3 runs from the conserved cysteine through the conserved F or W. Fields, in order: V gene, J gene, CDR3 protein.

>TRBV7-9|TRBJ1-1
CASSLGQQNTEAFF
>TRBV7-9|TRBJ2-1
CASTDPREGLNEQFF
>TRBV19|TRBJ2-7
CASSKNYEQYF
>TRBV19|TRBJ2-7
CASSIALTGMGTYEQYF
>TRBV11-1|TRBJ1-2
CASSPTDRGYGYTF
>TRBV23-1|TRBJ2-1
CASSSQQWDEQFF
>TRBV6-5|TRBJ2-3
CASTIASGRADTQYF
>TRBV2|TRBJ2-3
CASSVGSGGTDTQYF
>TRBV11-2|TRBJ2-1
CASSPGTGGSSSYNEQFF
>TRBV5-1|TRBJ2-7
CASSPPGTGAYYEQYF
>TRBV27|TRBJ1-1
CASSLNRGSTEAFF
>TRBV18|TRBJ1-3
CASSPHAGTKSSGNTIYF
>TRBV6-5|TRBJ2-6
CASSLTGAGANVLTF
>TRBV6-5|TRBJ1-1
CASSLLNTEAFF
>TRBV18|TRBJ1-4
CASSPDSNEKLFF
>TRBV27|TRBJ1-1
CASRRDKPPGEAFF
>TRBV12-5|TRBJ2-7
CASAPGNSYEQYF
>TRBV7-7|TRBJ2-7
CASSQGTGRNNEQYF
>TRBV29-1|TRBJ1-3
CSVDQGQGGLGNTIYF
>TRBV5-1|TRBJ2-7
CASYPGTRTYEQYF
>TRBV9|TRBJ2-1
CASTALGVGRDYNEQFF
>TRBV29-1|TRBJ2-1
CSAVGPGLPNEEQFF
>TRBV9|TRBJ2-3
CASSTLTSGTDTQYF
>TRBV7-2|TRBJ2-7
CASSFDRVGGQYF